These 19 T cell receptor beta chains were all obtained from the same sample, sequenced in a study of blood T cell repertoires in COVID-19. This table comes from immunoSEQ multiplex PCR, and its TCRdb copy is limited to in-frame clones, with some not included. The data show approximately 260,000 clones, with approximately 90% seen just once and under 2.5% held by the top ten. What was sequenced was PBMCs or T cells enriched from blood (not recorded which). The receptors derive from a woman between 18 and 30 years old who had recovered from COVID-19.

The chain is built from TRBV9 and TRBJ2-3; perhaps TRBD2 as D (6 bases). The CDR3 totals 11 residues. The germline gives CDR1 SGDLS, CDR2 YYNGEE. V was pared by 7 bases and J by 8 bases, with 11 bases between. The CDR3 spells CASGEDGTQYF. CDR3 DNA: TGTGCCAGCGGGGAGGACGGTACGCAGTATTTT.

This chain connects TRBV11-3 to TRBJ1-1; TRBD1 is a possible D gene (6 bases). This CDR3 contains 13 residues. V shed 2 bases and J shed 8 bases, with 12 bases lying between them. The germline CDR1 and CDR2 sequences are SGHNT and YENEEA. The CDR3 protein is CASSLTGSKEAFF. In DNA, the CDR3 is TGTGCCAGCAGCTTAACAGGGAGTAAGGAAGCTTTCTTT.

The CDR3, as DNA: TGTGCCAGCAGCCCCAGTGGGGCCAACGTCCTGACTTTC. This translates into CASSPSGANVLTF. This sequence joins TRBV27 and TRBJ2-6; D remains unclear. CDR3 length equals 13 residues. Trimming pared 6 bases from V and 3 bases from J, leaving 6 bases between. Germline V gene lookup returns CDR1 MNHEY and CDR2 SMNVEV (reference sequence).

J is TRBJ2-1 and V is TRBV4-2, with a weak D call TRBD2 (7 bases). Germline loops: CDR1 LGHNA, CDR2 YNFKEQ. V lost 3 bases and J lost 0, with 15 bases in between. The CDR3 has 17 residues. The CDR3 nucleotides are TGTGCCAGCAGCCACCAAGGGGGGGCTAGCTCCTACAATGAGCAGTTCTTC. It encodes CASSHQGGASSYNEQFF.

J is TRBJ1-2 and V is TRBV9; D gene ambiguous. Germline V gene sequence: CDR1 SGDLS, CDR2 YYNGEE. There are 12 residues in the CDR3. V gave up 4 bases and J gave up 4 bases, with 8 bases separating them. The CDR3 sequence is CASSPSGYGYTF. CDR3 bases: TGTGCCAGCAGCCCCTCGGGCTATGGCTACACCTTC. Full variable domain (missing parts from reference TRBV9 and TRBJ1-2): DSGVTQTPKHLITATGQRVTLRCSPRSGDLSVYWYQQSLDQGLQFLIQYYNGEERAKGNILERFSAQQFPDLHSELNLSSLELGDSALYFCASSPSGYGYTFGSGTRLTVV.

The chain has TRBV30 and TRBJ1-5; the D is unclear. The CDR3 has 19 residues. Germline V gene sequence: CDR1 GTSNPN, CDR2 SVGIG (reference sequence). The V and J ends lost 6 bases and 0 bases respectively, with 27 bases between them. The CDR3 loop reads CACPVPVSAPLYSNQPQHF. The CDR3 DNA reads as TGTGCCTGTCCCGTTCCGGTTTCCGCACCACTCTATAGCAATCAGCCCCAGCATTTT.

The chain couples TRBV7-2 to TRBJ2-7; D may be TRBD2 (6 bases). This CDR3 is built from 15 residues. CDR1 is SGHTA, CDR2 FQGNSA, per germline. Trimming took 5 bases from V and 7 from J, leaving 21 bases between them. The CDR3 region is CASSPIIGGFGEQYF. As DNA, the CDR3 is TGTGCCAGCAGCCCCATTATAGGAGGGTTCGGGGAGCAGTACTTC. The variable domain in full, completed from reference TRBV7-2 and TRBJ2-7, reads GAGVSQSPSNKVTEKGKDVELRCDPISGHTALYWYRQSLGQGLEFLIYFQGNSAPDKSGLPSDRFSAERTGGSVSTLTIQRTQQEDSAVYLCASSPIIGGFGEQYFGPGTRLTVT.

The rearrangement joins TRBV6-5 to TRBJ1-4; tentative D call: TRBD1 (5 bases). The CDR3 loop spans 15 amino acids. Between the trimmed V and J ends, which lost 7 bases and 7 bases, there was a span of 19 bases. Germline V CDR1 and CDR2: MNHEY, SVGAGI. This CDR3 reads CASINPTGRSEKLFF. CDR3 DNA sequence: TGTGCCAGCATTAATCCCACAGGCAGGAGTGAAAAACTGTTTTTT.

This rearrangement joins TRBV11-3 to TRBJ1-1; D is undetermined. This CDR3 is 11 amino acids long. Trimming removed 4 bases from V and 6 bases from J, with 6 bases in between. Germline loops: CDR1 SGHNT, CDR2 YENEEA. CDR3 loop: CASSSRSEAFF. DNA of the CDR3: TGTGCCAGCAGCTCCAGGTCTGAAGCTTTCTTT. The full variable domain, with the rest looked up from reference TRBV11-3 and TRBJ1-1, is EAGVVQSPRYKIIEKKQPVAFWCNPISGHNTLYWYLQNLGQGPELLIRYENEEAVDDSQLPKDRFSAERLKGVDSTLKIQPAELGDSAVYLCASSSRSEAFFGQGTRLTVV.

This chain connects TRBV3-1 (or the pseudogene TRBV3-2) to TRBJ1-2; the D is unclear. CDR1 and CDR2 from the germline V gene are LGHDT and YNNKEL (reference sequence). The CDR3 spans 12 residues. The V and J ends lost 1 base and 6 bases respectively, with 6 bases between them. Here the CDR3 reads CASSQARDGYTF. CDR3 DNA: TGTGCCAGCAGCCAAGCGCGTGATGGCTACACCTTC.

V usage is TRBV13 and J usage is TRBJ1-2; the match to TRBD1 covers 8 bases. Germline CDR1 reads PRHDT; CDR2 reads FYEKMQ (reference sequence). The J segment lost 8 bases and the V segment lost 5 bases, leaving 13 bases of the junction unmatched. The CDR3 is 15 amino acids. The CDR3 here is CASSQSDRDPLGYTF. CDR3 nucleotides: TGTGCCAGCAGCCAGTCGGACAGGGATCCATTGGGCTACACCTTC.

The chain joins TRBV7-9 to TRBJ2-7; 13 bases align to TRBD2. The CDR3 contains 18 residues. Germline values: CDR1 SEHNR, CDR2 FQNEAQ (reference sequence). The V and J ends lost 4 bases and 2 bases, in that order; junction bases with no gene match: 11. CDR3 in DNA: TGTGCCAGCAGCTCACCACTACAGACTAGCGGGAGGCCCTACGAGCAGTACTTC. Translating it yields CASSSPLQTSGRPYEQYF.

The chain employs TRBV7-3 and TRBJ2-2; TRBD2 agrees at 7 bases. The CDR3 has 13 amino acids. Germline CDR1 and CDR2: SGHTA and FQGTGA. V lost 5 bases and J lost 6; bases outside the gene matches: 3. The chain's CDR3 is CASSPSGSGELFF. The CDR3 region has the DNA TGTGCCAGCAGCCCTAGCGGTTCCGGGGAGCTGTTTTTT. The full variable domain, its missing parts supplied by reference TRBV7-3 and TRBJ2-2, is GAGVSQTPSNKVTEKGKYVELRCDPISGHTALYWYRQSLGQGPEFLIYFQGTGAADDSGLPNDRFFAVRPEGSVSTLKIQRTERGDSAVYLCASSPSGSGELFFGEGSRLTVL.

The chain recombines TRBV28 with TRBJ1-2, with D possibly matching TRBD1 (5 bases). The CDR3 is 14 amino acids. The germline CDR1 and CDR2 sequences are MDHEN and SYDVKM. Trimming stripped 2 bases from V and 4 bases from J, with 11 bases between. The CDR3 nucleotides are TGTGCCAGCAGTTTAGGACAACAAGTCTATGGCTACACCTTC. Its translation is CASSLGQQVYGYTF.

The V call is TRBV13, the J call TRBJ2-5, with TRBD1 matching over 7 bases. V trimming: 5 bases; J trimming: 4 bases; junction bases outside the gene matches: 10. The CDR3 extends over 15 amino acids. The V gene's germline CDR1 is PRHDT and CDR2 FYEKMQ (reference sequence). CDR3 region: CASSPRQGEVETQYF. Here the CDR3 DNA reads TGTGCCAGCAGCCCGAGACAGGGAGAAGTAGAGACCCAGTACTTC.

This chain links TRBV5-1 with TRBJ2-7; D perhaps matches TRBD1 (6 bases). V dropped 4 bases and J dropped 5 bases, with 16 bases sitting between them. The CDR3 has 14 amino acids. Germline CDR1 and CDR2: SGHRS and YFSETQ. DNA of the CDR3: TGCGCCAGCAGCCCTTGGGGGCCTCAAAACGAGCAGTACTTC. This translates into CASSPWGPQNEQYF.

The CDR3 sequence is CSATRLNEQFF. CDR3 DNA sequence: TGCAGTGCCACTAGGTTAAATGAGCAGTTCTTC. The genes are TRBV20-1 and TRBJ2-1; D might be TRBD2 (5 bases). CDR1 is DFQATT, CDR2 SNEGSKA, per germline (reference sequence). V lost 6 bases, J lost 7 bases, and 10 bases lay in between. This CDR3 is 11 amino acids long.

Here the CDR3 DNA reads TGTGCCAGCAGCTTAGAAGGACCGCGGAAGAGGGCGCAGTATTTT. Its translation: CASSLEGPRKRAQYF. The rearrangement links TRBV11-2 to TRBJ2-3; a weak D match, TRBD2 (5 bases). Germline lookup yields CDR1 SGHAT and CDR2 FQNNGV. This CDR3 contains 15 residues. The ends were cut back, 0 bases at V and 10 bases at J, with 17 bases in the middle.

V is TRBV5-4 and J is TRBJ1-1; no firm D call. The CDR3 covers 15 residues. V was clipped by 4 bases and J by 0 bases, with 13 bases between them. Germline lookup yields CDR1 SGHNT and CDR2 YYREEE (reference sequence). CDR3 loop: CASSVARGMNTEAFF. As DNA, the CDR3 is TGTGCCAGCAGCGTTGCTAGAGGGATGAACACTGAAGCTTTCTTT.